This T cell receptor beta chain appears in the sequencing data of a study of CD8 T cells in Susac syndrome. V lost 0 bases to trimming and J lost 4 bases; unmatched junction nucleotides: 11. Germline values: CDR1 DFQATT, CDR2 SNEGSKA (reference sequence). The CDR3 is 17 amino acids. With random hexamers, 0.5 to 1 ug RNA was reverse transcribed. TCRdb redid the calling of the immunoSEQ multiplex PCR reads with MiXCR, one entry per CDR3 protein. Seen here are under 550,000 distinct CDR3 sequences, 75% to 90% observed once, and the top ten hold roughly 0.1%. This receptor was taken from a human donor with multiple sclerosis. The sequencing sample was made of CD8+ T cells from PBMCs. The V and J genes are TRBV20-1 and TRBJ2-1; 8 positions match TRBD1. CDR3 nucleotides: TGCAGTGCTAGAGACTACCCCTCGGGACAGGTGTACAATGAGCAGTTCTTC. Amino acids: CSARDYPSGQVYNEQFF.